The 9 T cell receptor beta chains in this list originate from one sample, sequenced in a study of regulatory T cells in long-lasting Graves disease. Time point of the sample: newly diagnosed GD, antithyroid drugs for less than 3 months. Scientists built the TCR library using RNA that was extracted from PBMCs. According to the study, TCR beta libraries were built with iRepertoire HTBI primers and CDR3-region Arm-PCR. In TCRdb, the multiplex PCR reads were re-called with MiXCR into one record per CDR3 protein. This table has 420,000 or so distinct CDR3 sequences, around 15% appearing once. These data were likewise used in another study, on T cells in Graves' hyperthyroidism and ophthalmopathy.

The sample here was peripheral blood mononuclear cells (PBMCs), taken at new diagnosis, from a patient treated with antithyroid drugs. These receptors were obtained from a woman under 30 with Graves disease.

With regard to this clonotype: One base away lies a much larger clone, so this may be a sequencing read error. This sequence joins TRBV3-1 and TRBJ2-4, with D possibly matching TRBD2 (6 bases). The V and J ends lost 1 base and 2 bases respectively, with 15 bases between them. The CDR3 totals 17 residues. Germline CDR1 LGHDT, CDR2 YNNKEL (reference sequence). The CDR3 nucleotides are TGTGCCAGCAGCCAAGTGGCGGGACCCCTACCCAAAAACATTCAGTACTTC. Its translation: CASSQVAGPLPKNIQYF.

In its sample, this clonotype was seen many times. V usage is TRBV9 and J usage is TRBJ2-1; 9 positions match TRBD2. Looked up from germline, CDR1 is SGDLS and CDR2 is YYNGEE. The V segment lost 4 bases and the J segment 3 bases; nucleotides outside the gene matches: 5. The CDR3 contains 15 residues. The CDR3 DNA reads TGTGCCAGCAGCAGACTAGCGGAGGGCTACAATGAGCAGTTCTTC. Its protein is CASSRLAEGYNEQFF.

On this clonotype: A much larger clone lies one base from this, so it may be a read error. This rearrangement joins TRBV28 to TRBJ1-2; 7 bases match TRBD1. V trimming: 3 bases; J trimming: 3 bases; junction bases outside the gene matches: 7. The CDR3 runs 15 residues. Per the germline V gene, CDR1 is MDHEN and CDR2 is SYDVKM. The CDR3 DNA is TGTGCCAGCAGTTTCCCGACAGGGAACTACTATGGCTACACCTTC. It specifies CASSFPTGNYYGYTF.

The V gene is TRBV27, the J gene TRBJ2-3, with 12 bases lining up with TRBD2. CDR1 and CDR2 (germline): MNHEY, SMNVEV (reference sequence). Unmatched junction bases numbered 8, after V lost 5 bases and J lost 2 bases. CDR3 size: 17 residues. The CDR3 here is CASSPRLAGESTDTQYF. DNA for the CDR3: TGTGCCAGCAGTCCAAGACTAGCGGGAGAATCCACAGATACGCAGTATTTT.

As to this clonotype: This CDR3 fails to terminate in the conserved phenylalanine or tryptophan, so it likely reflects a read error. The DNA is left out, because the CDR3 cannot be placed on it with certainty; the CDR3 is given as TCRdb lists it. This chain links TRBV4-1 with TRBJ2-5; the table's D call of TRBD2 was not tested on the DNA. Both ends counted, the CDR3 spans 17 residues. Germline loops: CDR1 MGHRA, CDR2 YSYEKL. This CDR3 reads CASSPMTSGEGTDTEYL.

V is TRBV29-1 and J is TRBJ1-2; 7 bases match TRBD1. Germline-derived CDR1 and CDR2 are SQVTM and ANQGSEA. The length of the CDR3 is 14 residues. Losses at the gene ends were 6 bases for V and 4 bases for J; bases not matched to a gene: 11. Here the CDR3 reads CSVEPGQDFYGYTF. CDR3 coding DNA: TGCAGCGTGGAGCCTGGACAGGACTTCTATGGCTACACCTTC. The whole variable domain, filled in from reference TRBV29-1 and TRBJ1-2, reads SAVISQKPSRDICQRGTSLTIQCQVDSQVTMMFWYRQQPGQSLTLIATANQGSEATYESGFVIDKFPISRPNLTFSTLTVSNMSPEDSSIYLCSVEPGQDFYGYTFGSGTRLTVV.

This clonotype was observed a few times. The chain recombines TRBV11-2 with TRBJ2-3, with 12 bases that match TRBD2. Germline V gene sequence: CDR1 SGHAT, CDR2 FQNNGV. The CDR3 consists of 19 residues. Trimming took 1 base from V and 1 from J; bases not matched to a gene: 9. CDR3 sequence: CASSLVRLAGVWGTDTQYF. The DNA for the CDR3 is TGTGCCAGCAGCTTAGTTAGACTAGCGGGAGTTTGGGGCACAGATACGCAGTATTTT.

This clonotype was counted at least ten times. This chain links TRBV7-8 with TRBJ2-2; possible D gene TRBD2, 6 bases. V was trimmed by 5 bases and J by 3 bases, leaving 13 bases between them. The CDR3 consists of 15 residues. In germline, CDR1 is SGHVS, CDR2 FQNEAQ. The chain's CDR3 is CASSRMGLDTGELFF. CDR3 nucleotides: TGTGCCAGCAGCCGCATGGGACTCGACACCGGGGAGCTGTTTTTT.

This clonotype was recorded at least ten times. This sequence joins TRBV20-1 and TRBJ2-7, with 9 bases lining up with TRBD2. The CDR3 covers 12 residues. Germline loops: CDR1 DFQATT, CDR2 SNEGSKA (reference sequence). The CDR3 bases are TGCAGCCAGAGCGGGAGGCCCAACGAGCAGTACTTC. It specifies CSQSGRPNEQYF.